This entry concerns a single T cell receptor (beta chain). Which antigen it targets is not known. No quality values exist for individual bases; no much larger clone is one base distant. The CDR3, from cysteine to phenylalanine, totals 13 residues. The CDR3 DNA has 39 bases and is translated from base 1. The trim is 5 bases for V and 2 bases for J, with a gap of 10 bases between the germline ends. The CDR1 and CDR2 encoded by the germline V gene are SGHAT and FQNNGV. Library preparation employed the immunoSEQ multiplex PCR assay. The authors' pipeline ran thus. A statistical classification framework was developed to diagnose cytomegalovirus status using the catalog of TCR beta chain sequences. TCRdb took this table from immuneACCESS and kept in-frame rearrangements with V and J called. Such tables lack part of the clones; where checked against another copy, unresolved V genes explain under half of the gap, and the rest is unexplained. The V and J calls and the clone size are those of that table, but D and trimming were determined from the DNA. The sample table holds fewer than 150,000 clones, of which more than 70% were seen once. Under 5% of the sample belongs to the ten largest clones.

The data are from a study of cytomegalovirus exposure and HLA in healthy donors (dated by TCRdb to about 2017). Regarding the research as a whole: The roughly 700 repertoires of the first cohort and the roughly 120 validation repertoires were produced on the same platform, according to a later analysis. The study combined high-throughput TCR immunosequencing, statistical association of individual TCRs with disease status, and machine learning to predict cytomegalovirus infection status. In addition to the first cohort of hundreds of subjects, a separate validation cohort of 120 different subjects was used. The aim of the study was to test whether cataloging public T cell receptors could identify signatures of past pathogen exposure.

Donors formed part of the validation cohort, which comprised about 130 subjects and was distinct from the first cohort of 670 or so subjects. Paper-wide results and their limitations: Most TCR sequences were seen in very few donors, while some public TCRs were found in many individuals. According to the authors, the approach could potentially be generalized to other disease states and immunological phenotypes. A few of the identified cytomegalovirus-associated TCR beta chains were confirmed in vitro to be specific for cytomegalovirus antigens. A later analysis had no HLA typing for the validation cohort, so co-occurrence there was scored across all 110 or so repertoires. The classifier was reported to diagnose cytomegalovirus status with high specificity and sensitivity in both the original cohort and the validation cohort. In the study, around 150 TCR beta chains were listed as associated with cytomegalovirus. In a later analysis, TCRs clustered in the first cohort were found to also tend to co-occur in the roughly 120 validation repertoires, with over 90% of cluster scores above 0.

In this chain, TRBV11-2 is recombined with TRBJ2-7, with a tentative D gene TRBD2 over 5 matching bases. Sequences were obtained from PBMCs. This sequence originates from a young man in good health and CMV-seronegative. In nucleotide form, the sequence is TGTGCCAGCAGCCTGACGGGAACCTACGAGCAGTACTTC. It encodes CASSLTGTYEQYF.